The sequence of this T cell receptor (beta chain) was determined in a study of blood T cell repertoires in COVID-19. On the study more broadly: PBMCs, B-cell-depleted T cells, or T cells provided the cDNA or gDNA that made up the material.

This CDR3 comprises 17 residues. Looked up from germline, CDR1 is LNHDA and CDR2 is SQIVND (reference sequence). V was cut by 4 bases and J by 0 bases, with 16 bases left in between. Profiling relied on immunoSEQ multiplex PCR, and the TCRdb table lists in-frame clones only, not all of them. The sample lists hundreds of thousands of clones; around nine tenths were seen once. The origin of this receptor is a man aged 70 or older with acute or convalescent COVID-19. The material sequenced was peripheral blood. The rearrangement uses TRBV19 and TRBJ1-5, with D uncertain. This chain's CDR3 is CASSSPTEFYSNQPQHF. In DNA, the CDR3 is TGTGCCAGTAGTAGCCCCACGGAGTTTTATAGCAATCAGCCCCAGCATTTT.